At least ten counts were recorded for the clone carrying this T cell receptor beta chain. Its target is not known. The entry originates in a study of blood T cells in healthy people across ages. The ends were cut back, 4 bases at V and 5 bases at J, with 12 bases in the middle. The CDR3 has 14 amino acids. Germline loops: CDR1 SNHLY, CDR2 FYNNEI. The use of a sample-barcoded 5' primer and a J-beta primer mix characterized a second PCR of about 7 to 12 cycles. Per-sample output comprised a minimum of 3 million paired-end reads containing CDR3. One entry per CDR3 protein results from TCRdb running MiXCR on the 5' RACE reads. The sample carries some 860,000 distinct CDR3 sequences, approximately 60% recorded once. Study-level points and caveats: Naive and antigen-experienced cells were not separated, limiting conclusive comparison. In older individuals, TCR beta diversity per million T cells was lower, falling roughly linearly with age.

The source material was blood. The sequence was collected from a middle-aged man in good health. The V gene is TRBV2, the J gene TRBJ2-4; D not certain. CDR3 region: CASSGGLKQNIQYF. The CDR3, as DNA: TGTGCCAGCAGTGGAGGTCTAAAGCAAAACATTCAGTACTTC.